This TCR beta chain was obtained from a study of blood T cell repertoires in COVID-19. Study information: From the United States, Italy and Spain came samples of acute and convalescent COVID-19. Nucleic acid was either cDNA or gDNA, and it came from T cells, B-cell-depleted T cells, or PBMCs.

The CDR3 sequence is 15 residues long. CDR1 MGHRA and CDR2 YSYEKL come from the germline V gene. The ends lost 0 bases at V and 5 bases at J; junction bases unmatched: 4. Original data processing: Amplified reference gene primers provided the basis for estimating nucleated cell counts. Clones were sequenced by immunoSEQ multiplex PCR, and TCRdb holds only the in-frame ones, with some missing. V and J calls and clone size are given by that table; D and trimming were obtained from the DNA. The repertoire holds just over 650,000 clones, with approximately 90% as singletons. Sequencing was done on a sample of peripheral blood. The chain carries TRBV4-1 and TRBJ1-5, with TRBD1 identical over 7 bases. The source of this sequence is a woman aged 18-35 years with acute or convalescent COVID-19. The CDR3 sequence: CASSQDDRDHQPQHF. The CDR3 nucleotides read TGCGCCAGCAGCCAAGATGACAGGGACCATCAGCCCCAGCATTTT.